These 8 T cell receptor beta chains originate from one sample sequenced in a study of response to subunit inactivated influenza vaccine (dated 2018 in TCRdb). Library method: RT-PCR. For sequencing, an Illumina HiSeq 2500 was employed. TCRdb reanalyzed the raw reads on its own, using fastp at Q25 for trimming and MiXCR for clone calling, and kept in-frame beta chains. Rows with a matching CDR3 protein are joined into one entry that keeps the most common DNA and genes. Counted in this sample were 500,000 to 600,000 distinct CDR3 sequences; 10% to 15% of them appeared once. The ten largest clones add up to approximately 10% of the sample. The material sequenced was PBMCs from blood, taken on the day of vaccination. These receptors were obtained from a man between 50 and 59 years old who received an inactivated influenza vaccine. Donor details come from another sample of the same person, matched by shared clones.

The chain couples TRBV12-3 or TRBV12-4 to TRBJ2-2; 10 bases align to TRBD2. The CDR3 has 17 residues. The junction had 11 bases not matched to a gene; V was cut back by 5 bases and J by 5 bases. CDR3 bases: TGTGCCAGCAGTCACCTCCTACGACTAGCGGGTACCGGGGAGCTGTTTTTT. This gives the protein CASSHLLRLAGTGELFF.

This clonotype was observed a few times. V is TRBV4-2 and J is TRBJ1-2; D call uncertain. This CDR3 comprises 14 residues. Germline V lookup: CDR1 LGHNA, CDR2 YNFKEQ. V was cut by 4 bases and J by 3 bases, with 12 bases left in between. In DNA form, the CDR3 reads TGTGCCAGCAGCCCCCTTCCTCGGGACTATGGCTACACCTTC. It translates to CASSPLPRDYGYTF.

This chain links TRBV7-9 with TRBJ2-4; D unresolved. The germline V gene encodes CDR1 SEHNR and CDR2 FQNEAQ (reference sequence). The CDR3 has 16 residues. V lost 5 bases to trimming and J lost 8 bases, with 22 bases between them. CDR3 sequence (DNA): TGTGCCAGCAGCCCGCCCCCGTCATGGCAGGTTCACATTCAGTACTTC. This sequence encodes CASSPPPSWQVHIQYF.

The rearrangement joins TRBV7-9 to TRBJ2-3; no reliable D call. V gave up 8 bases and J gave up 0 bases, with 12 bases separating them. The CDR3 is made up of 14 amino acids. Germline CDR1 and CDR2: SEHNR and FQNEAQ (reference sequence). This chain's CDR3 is CASQESISTDTQYF. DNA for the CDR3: TGTGCCAGCCAAGAGAGTATTAGCACAGATACGCAGTATTTT.

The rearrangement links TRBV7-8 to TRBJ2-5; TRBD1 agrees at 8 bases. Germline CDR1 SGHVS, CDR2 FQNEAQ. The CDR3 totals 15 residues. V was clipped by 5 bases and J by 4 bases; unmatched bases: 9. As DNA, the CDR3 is TGTGCCAGCAGCCCCCCGAGGGACAGGAGAGAGACCCAGTACTTC. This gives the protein CASSPPRDRRETQYF.

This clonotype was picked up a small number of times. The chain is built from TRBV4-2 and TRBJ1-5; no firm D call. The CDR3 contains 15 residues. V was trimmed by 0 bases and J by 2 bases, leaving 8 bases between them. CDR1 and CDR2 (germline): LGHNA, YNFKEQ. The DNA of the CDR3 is TGTGCCAGCAGCCAAGATGCGGGTGGCAATCAGCCCCAGCATTTT. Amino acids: CASSQDAGGNQPQHF.

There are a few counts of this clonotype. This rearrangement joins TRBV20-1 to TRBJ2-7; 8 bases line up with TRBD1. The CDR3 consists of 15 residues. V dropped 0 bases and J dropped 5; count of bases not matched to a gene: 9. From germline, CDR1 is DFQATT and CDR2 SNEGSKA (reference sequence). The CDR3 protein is CSARESSRGLDEQYF. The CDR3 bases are TGCAGTGCTAGAGAGAGTTCCAGGGGGCTGGACGAGCAGTACTTC.

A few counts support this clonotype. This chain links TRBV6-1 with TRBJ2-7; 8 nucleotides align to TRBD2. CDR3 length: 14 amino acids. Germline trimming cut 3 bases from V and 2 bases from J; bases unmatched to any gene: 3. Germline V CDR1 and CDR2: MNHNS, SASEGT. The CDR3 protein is CASSDISGAYEQYF. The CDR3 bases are TGTGCCAGCAGTGACATTAGCGGGGCCTACGAGCAGTACTTC.